These 30 T cell receptor beta chains share one sample of origin, sequenced in a study of cytomegalovirus exposure and HLA in healthy donors. TCRdb's table, derived via immunoSEQ multiplex PCR, lists solely in-frame clones and lacks some. The sample has 200,000 to 250,000 clones; roughly 89% are singletons. The specimen sequenced was PBMCs. The receptors were gathered from a man aged 18-30 years in good health and CMV-seronegative.

In this sample, this clone turned up once. The chain joins TRBV6-5 to TRBJ1-6, with D possibly matching TRBD1 (5 bases). The V end lost 9 bases, the J end lost 13 bases, and 10 bases lay between the germline ends. Germline values: CDR1 MNHEY, CDR2 SVGAGI. CDR3 size: 10 residues. In nucleotides, the CDR3 is TGTGCCAGTACAGGATTCCCCCTCCACTTT. This translates into CASTGFPLHF.

CDR3 DNA: TGTGCCAGCAGACCGATCCACAGGGGACTCCTTAAGATCCTCTCCTACGAGCAGTACTTC. Its translation: CASRPIHRGLLKILSYEQYF. The rearrangement links TRBV27 to TRBJ2-7, with TRBD1 as a possible D gene (7 bases). This CDR3 has 20 residues. V was clipped by 6 bases and J by 0 bases, with 30 bases between them. Germline values: CDR1 MNHEY, CDR2 SMNVEV (reference sequence).

The chain links TRBV5-4 to TRBJ2-7; 13 bases align to TRBD2. CDR3 length: 15 amino acids. The V gene end was trimmed by 3 bases and the J gene end by 4 bases; junction bases not matched to a gene: 4. Per the germline V gene, CDR1 is SGHNT and CDR2 is YYREEE (reference sequence). As DNA, the CDR3 is TGTGCCAGCAGCTCACTAGCGGGGGGGCTATACGAGCAGTACTTC. Translated: CASSSLAGGLYEQYF.

The chain uses TRBV19 and TRBJ2-1; TRBD2 aligns across 10 bases. In germline, CDR1 is LNHDA, CDR2 SQIVND (reference sequence). The CDR3 is made up of 15 amino acids. Trimming cost V 5 bases and J 6 bases; bases outside gene matches: 7. The CDR3 DNA sequence: TGTGCCAGTAGTGAGAGCGGGGGGGCCGGCAATGAGCAGTTCTTC. It specifies CASSESGGAGNEQFF.

The chain carries TRBV2 and TRBJ2-2, with a possible D match to TRBD2 (6 bases). Germline CDR1 reads SNHLY; CDR2 reads FYNNEI. The CDR3 totals 17 residues. Trimming pared 7 bases from V and 0 bases from J, leaving 18 bases between. The CDR3: CASKPAGLTANTGELFF. For the CDR3, the DNA is TGTGCCAGCAAACCGGCGGGGCTCACAGCGAACACCGGGGAGCTGTTTTTT.

CDR3 residues: CASSRTVATNEKLFF. The CDR3 DNA reads TGTGCCAGCAGCAGGACAGTTGCAACTAATGAAAAACTGTTTTTT. This sequence joins TRBV28 and TRBJ1-4; perhaps TRBD1 as D (6 bases). There are 15 residues in the CDR3. CDR1 and CDR2 from the germline V gene are MDHEN and SYDVKM. V dropped 6 bases and J dropped 0 bases, with 11 bases sitting between them. The variable domain in full, with the rest retrieved from reference TRBV28 and TRBJ1-4, is DVKVTQSSRYLVKRTGEKVFLECVQDMDHENMFWYRQDPGLGLRLIYFSYDVKMKEKGDIPEGYSVSREKKERFSLILESASTNQTSMYLCASSRTVATNEKLFFGSGTQLSVL.

The V gene is TRBV19, the J gene TRBJ2-7; 8 bases agree with TRBD1. The CDR3 runs to 17 residues. Trimming removed 8 bases from V and 5 bases from J; junction bases left unmatched: 20. The germline V gene has CDR1 LNHDA and CDR2 SQIVND (reference sequence). CDR3 amino acids: CASSRTGNGLVSHEQYF. CDR3 DNA sequence: TGTGCCAGTTCCCGGACAGGGAATGGGCTAGTTTCCCACGAGCAGTACTTC.

In this sample, this clone turned up once. The chain employs TRBV5-1 and TRBJ1-1, with D possibly TRBD1 on 5 matching bases. CDR3 length: 14 residues. The V gene lost 7 bases and the J gene lost 3 bases, with 16 bases spanning the gap. Germline loops: CDR1 SGHRS, CDR2 YFSETQ. The chain's CDR3 is CASCPRPGDTEAFF. The CDR3 DNA sequence: TGCGCCAGCTGCCCGAGGCCGGGGGACACTGAAGCTTTCTTT.

The chain employs TRBV4-3 and TRBJ2-7, with TRBD2 identical over 7 bases. CDR1 and CDR2 (germline): LGHNA, YSLEER. The CDR3 covers 17 residues. V lost 4 bases to trimming and J lost 2 bases; unmatched junction nucleotides: 14. CDR3 in amino acids: CASSRIGLSGDPYEQYF. Here the CDR3 DNA reads TGCGCCAGCAGCCGGATAGGACTAAGCGGGGACCCCTACGAGCAGTACTTC.

This chain links TRBV9 with TRBJ2-1; perhaps TRBD2 as D (5 bases). The CDR3 sequence is 15 residues long. V dropped 4 bases and J dropped 0 bases, with 11 bases sitting between them. The germline CDR1 and CDR2 sequences are SGDLS and YYNGEE. The CDR3 bases are TGTGCCAGCAGCCCCGGACTGCTCTCCTACAATGAGCAGTTCTTC. As protein: CASSPGLLSYNEQFF. The full variable domain, with the rest looked up from reference TRBV9 and TRBJ2-1, is DSGVTQTPKHLITATGQRVTLRCSPRSGDLSVYWYQQSLDQGLQFLIQYYNGEERAKGNILERFSAQQFPDLHSELNLSSLELGDSALYFCASSPGLLSYNEQFFGPGTRLTVL.

This clone appeared a few times. V gene TRBV2 combines with J gene TRBJ2-7; 7 nucleotides agree with TRBD1. The junction had 5 bases not matched to a gene; V was cut back by 4 bases and J by 2 bases. Germline V CDR1 and CDR2: SNHLY, FYNNEI. The CDR3 runs 14 residues. CDR3 loop: CASSGGQMTYEQYF. CDR3 sequence (DNA): TGTGCCAGCAGTGGGGGACAGATGACCTACGAGCAGTACTTC.

The CDR3 DNA sequence: TGTGCCAGCAGCACCCTAGCGGTCGCGAACACCGGGGAGCTGTTTTTT. It yields the protein CASSTLAVANTGELFF. V and J are TRBV7-8 and TRBJ2-2; 7 bases fit TRBD2. The V gene end was trimmed by 5 bases and the J gene end by 0 bases; junction bases not matched to a gene: 6. There are 16 residues in the CDR3. CDR1 is SGHVS and CDR2 is FQNEAQ in the germline V gene.

The rearrangement links TRBV2 to TRBJ2-5, with a possible D match to TRBD2 (5 bases). This CDR3 spans 12 amino acids. V was trimmed by 8 bases and J by 2 bases, leaving 9 bases between them. From germline, CDR1 is SNHLY and CDR2 FYNNEI. This CDR3 reads CASSGKQETQYF. The CDR3 coding sequence is TGTGCCAGCTCGGGGAAACAAGAGACCCAGTACTTC. Looking up the rest from reference TRBV2 and TRBJ2-5 gives the full variable domain: EPEVTQTPSHQVTQMGQEVILRCVPISNHLYFYWYRQILGQKVEFLVSFYNNEISEKSEIFDDQFSVERPDGSNFTLKIRSTKLEDSAMYFCASSGKQETQYFGPGTRLLVL.

V gene TRBV27 combines with J gene TRBJ1-1; 7 bases are a match to TRBD1. The CDR3 consists of 12 residues. Trimming cost V 3 bases and J 11 bases; bases outside gene matches: 6. Germline CDR1 and CDR2: MNHEY and SMNVEV (reference sequence). The CDR3 coding sequence is TGTGCCAGCAGTTTTCCGAGGGGGCAGGCTTTCTTT. It codes for CASSFPRGQAFF.

The rearrangement links TRBV10-3 to TRBJ1-2; 10 bases agree with TRBD1. CDR1 and CDR2 from the germline V gene are ENHRY and SYGVKD. This CDR3 spans 14 amino acids. Trimming at V came to 6 bases and at J to 5 bases, leaving 6 bases not matched to a gene. The CDR3 spells CAIRPGTGDYGYTF. CDR3 DNA sequence: TGTGCCATCAGGCCCGGGACAGGGGATTATGGCTACACCTTC.

The chain couples TRBV29-1 to TRBJ2-5; a weak D match, TRBD1 (6 bases). V lost 3 bases and J lost 5, with 7 bases in between. Germline V lookup: CDR1 SQVTM, CDR2 ANQGSEA. The CDR3 extends over 11 amino acids. The CDR3, as DNA: TGCAGCGTTGATCAGGGGGAGACCCAGTACTTC. It is translated as CSVDQGETQYF.

This rearrangement joins TRBV11-3 to TRBJ2-2, with 7 bases that match TRBD1. Germline V gives CDR1 SGHNT, CDR2 YENEEA. V was clipped by 1 base and J by 0 bases; unmatched bases: 2. This CDR3 has 16 residues. The CDR3 nucleotides read TGTGCCAGCAGCTTAGTAGGGGGCGCGAACACCGGGGAGCTGTTTTTT. It encodes CASSLVGGANTGELFF. The full variable domain, in which reference TRBV11-3 and TRBJ2-2 provide the parts outside the CDR3, is EAGVVQSPRYKIIEKKQPVAFWCNPISGHNTLYWYLQNLGQGPELLIRYENEEAVDDSQLPKDRFSAERLKGVDSTLKIQPAELGDSAVYLCASSLVGGANTGELFFGEGSRLTVL.

The gene calls are TRBV9 and TRBJ1-1; D not resolved. Germline V lookup: CDR1 SGDLS, CDR2 YYNGEE. The CDR3 covers 15 residues. V was clipped by 0 bases and J by 1 base, with 10 bases between them. CDR3 amino acids: CASSVDRGRNTEAFF. CDR3 in DNA: TGTGCCAGCAGCGTAGATAGAGGGCGGAACACTGAAGCTTTCTTT.

The chain recombines TRBV19 with TRBJ2-7; possible D gene TRBD1, 6 bases. V lost 5 bases and J 1 base, leaving 18 bases between the germline ends. Germline V gene sequence: CDR1 LNHDA, CDR2 SQIVND (reference sequence). CDR3 length: 16 amino acids. CDR3 bases: TGTGCCAGTAGTTACCGGAACAGGGAACTTTCCTACGAGCAGTACTTC. Protein: CASSYRNRELSYEQYF.

The V gene is TRBV6-1, the J gene TRBJ2-3; 7 bases align to TRBD2. The CDR3 runs 14 residues. CDR1 MNHNS and CDR2 SASEGT come from the germline V gene. The junction had 8 bases not matched to a gene; V was cut back by 7 bases and J by 4 bases. The CDR3 DNA sequence: TGTGCCAGCAAAACAACGGGGGGTCCAGATACGCAGTATTTT. Protein sequence: CASKTTGGPDTQYF.

This clone was seen once. J is TRBJ1-1 and V is TRBV27; D is uncertain. Germline values: CDR1 MNHEY, CDR2 SMNVEV (reference sequence). The CDR3 loop spans 14 amino acids. Between the trimmed V and J ends, which lost 5 bases and 4 bases, there was a span of 14 bases. The CDR3 nucleotides are TGTGCCAGCAGTCCCGGAGGTAGGGCCACTGAAGCTTTCTTT. Its translation is CASSPGGRATEAFF.

The chain is built from TRBV5-4 and TRBJ2-1; 8 bases match TRBD2. The CDR3 contains 17 residues. CDR1 and CDR2 from the germline V gene are SGHNT and YYREEE (reference sequence). V lost 2 bases, J lost 1 base, and 8 bases stayed unmatched. The CDR3 sequence: CASSLFNGLASYNEQFF. Written as DNA, the CDR3 is TGTGCCAGCAGCTTATTCAACGGACTAGCATCCTACAATGAGCAGTTCTTC.

The V and J genes are TRBV5-4 and TRBJ2-3; 8 bases are shared with TRBD2. This CDR3 has 14 residues. Per germline, CDR1 SGHNT and CDR2 YYREEE (reference sequence). Losses at the gene ends were 2 bases for V and 3 bases for J; bases not matched to a gene: 2. The DNA of the CDR3 is TGTGCCAGCAGCTTCAGCGGGGGTACAGATACGCAGTATTTT. Translated: CASSFSGGTDTQYF.

This chain connects TRBV4-1 to TRBJ2-5, with 9 bases fitting TRBD2. CDR1 and CDR2 from the germline V gene are MGHRA and YSYEKL. Losses at the gene ends were 2 bases for V and 5 bases for J; bases not matched to a gene: 12. This CDR3 region has 17 residues. The CDR3 is CASSQRNPGTSRETQYF. The CDR3 nucleotides are TGCGCCAGCAGCCAACGAAACCCCGGGACTAGCAGGGAGACCCAGTACTTC.

The chain uses TRBV5-1 and TRBJ1-5, with a tentative D call TRBD1 (5 bases). V was pared by 1 base and J by 5 bases, with 10 bases between. This CDR3 has 14 residues. Germline V lookup: CDR1 SGHRS, CDR2 YFSETQ. The chain's CDR3 is CASSLRRGDQPQHF. The CDR3 DNA is TGCGCCAGCAGCTTGCGGAGGGGTGATCAGCCCCAGCATTTT. Full variable domain (remainder filled in from reference TRBV5-1 and TRBJ1-5): KAGVTQTPRYLIKTRGQQVTLSCSPISGHRSVSWYQQTPGQGLQFLFEYFSETQRNKGNFPGRFSGRQFSNSRSEMNVSTLELGDSALYLCASSLRRGDQPQHFGDGTRLSIL.

The chain carries TRBV5-4 and TRBJ2-1; 10 bases are shared with TRBD2. The J segment lost 6 bases and the V segment lost 4 bases, leaving 4 bases of the junction unmatched. CDR1 is SGHNT and CDR2 is YYREEE in the germline V gene (reference sequence). The CDR3 runs to 14 residues. The CDR3 here is CASSDRTSGNEQFF. CDR3 bases: TGTGCCAGCAGCGACAGGACTAGCGGCAATGAGCAGTTCTTC.

The chain is built from TRBV7-2 and TRBJ2-7; D might be TRBD2 (5 bases). Per the germline V gene, CDR1 is SGHTA and CDR2 is FQGNSA. This CDR3 spans 16 amino acids. The germline V and J ends were trimmed by 1 base and 4 bases, with 17 bases remaining between them. CDR3 sequence reads: CASSLVSSGRLYEQYF. CDR3 coding DNA: TGTGCCAGCAGCTTAGTTTCCAGCGGCAGGTTGTACGAGCAGTACTTC.

The chain is built from TRBV6-5 and TRBJ2-2, with 9 nucleotides matching TRBD2. The trim removed 6 bases at V and 1 base at J, leaving 3 bases unmatched. Germline CDR1 and CDR2: MNHEY and SVGAGI. The CDR3 is 15 residues long. CDR3 loop: CASRSSGGNTGELFF. DNA for the CDR3: TGTGCCAGCAGGAGTAGCGGGGGGAACACCGGGGAGCTGTTTTTT.

The chain combines TRBV6-6 with TRBJ1-2, with TRBD1 as a possible D gene (5 bases). Germline values: CDR1 MNHNY, CDR2 SVGAGI (reference sequence). The CDR3 extends over 13 amino acids. The V gene lost 2 bases and the J gene lost 2 bases, with 6 bases spanning the gap. CDR3 region: CASSYRQNYGYTF. The DNA for the CDR3 is TGTGCCAGCAGTTACAGACAGAACTATGGCTACACCTTC.

The J gene is TRBJ1-2, the V gene TRBV4-1; 7 nucleotides line up with TRBD1. V dropped 0 bases and J dropped 5; count of bases not matched to a gene: 6. The CDR3 is 15 amino acids. Germline assignment: CDR1 MGHRA and CDR2 YSYEKL. The CDR3 reads CASSQDSGTAYGYTF. Here the CDR3 DNA reads TGCGCCAGCAGCCAAGACTCCGGGACAGCTTATGGCTACACCTTC.